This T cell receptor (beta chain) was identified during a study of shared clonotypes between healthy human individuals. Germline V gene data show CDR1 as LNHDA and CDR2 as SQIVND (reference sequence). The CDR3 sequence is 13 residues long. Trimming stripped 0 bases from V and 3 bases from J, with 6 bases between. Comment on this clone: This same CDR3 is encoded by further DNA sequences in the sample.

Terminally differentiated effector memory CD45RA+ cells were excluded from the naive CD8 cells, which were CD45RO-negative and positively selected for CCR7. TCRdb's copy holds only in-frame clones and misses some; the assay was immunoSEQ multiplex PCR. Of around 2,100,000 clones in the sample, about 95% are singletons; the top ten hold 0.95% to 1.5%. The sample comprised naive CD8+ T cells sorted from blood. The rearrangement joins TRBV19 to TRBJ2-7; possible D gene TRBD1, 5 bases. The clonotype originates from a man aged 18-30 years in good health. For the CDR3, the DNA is TGTGCCAGTAGTATAGATACAGGCTACGAGCAGTACTTC. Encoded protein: CASSIDTGYEQYF.